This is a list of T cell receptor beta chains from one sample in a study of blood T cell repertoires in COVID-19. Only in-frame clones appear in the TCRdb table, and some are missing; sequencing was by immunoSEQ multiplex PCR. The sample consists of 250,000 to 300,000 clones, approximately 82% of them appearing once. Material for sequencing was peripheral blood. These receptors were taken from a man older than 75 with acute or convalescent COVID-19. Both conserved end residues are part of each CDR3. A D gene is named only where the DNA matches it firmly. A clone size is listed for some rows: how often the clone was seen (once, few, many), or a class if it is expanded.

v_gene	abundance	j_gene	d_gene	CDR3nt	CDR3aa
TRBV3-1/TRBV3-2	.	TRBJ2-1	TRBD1	TGTGCCAGCAACGCCGGGACAGCAGATAGCAATGAGCAGTTCTTC	CASNAGTADSNEQFF
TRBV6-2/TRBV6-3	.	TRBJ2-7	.	TGTGCCAGCAGCACGGACTCCCTGGGCTCCTACGAGCAGTACTTC	CASSTDSLGSYEQYF
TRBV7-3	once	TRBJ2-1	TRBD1	TGTGCCAGCAGCTCCAGTGGGACAGGGGTTCCGGAGTTCTTC	CASSSSGTGVPEFF
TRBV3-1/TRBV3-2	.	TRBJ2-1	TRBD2	TGTGCCAGCAGCCAAGTAATACTAGCGCGAGGCAATGAGCAGTTCTTC	CASSQVILARGNEQFF
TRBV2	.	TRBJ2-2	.	TGTGCCAGCAGTGAGAGTAACACCGGGGAGCTGTTTTTT	CASSESNTGELFF
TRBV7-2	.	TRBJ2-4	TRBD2	TGTGCCAGCAGCTTAACAGGGACTAGCGGGGCCAAAAACATTCAGTACTTC	CASSLTGTSGAKNIQYF
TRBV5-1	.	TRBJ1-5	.	TGCGCCAGCGGTCCCCCGCTAATGGACAGAAATAGCAATCAGCCCCAGCATTTT	CASGPPLMDRNSNQPQHF
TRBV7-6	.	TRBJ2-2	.	TGTGCCAGCAGCCAAACCTCCGGGATGAACACCGGGGAGCTGTTTTTT	CASSQTSGMNTGELFF
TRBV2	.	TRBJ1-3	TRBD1	TGTGCCAGCAGGGTTACAGGGGCCCCAGGAAACACCATATATTTT	CASRVTGAPGNTIYF
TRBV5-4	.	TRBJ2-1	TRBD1	TGTGCCAGCAGCTTGGGACAGGGGGTCTACAATGAGCAGTTCTTC	CASSLGQGVYNEQFF
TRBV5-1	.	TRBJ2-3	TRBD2	TGCGCCAGCAGCTTGTCTAGGACTAGCGGAGAACTCACAGATACGCAGTATTTT	CASSLSRTSGELTDTQYF
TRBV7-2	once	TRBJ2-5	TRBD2	TGTGCCAGCAGCTTAGTCCTAGCGGGGGCCAGGGAGACCCAGTACTTC	CASSLVLAGARETQYF
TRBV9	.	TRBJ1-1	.	TGTGCCAGCAGGAAAGTCAGCGGCACTGAAGCTTTCTTT	CASRKVSGTEAFF
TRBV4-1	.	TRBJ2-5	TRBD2	TGCGCCAGCAGCAAACCTACAGCGGGGGGTGCGGAGACCCAGTACTTC	CASSKPTAGGAETQYF
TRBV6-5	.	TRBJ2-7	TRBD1	TGTGCCAGCAGGGATACCGGGACAGGGGGCTACGAGCAGTACTTC	CASRDTGTGGYEQYF
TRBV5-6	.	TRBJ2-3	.	TGTGCCAGCAGCTTGACCGGGGATGGTACAGATACGCAGTATTTT	CASSLTGDGTDTQYF
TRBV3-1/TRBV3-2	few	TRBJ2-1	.	TGTGCCAGCAGCCAAGGGGGCAAGCAGTTCTTC	CASSQGGKQFF
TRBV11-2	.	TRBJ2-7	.	TGTGCCAGCAGCTTGGAGGGCAGGTTATCCCGTGTAGCAGTCGAGCAGTACTTC	CASSLEGRLSRVAVEQYF
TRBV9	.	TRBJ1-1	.	TGTGCCAGCAGCGTAGCCGATCGGGGTGAAGCTTTCTTT	CASSVADRGEAFF
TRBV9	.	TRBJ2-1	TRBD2	TGTGCCAGCAGCTCCCACCGGGGACTAGCGGGGCGGAGCAATGAGCAGTTCTTC	CASSSHRGLAGRSNEQFF
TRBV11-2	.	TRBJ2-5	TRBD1	TGTGCCAGCAGAGGGACAGCCCAAGAGACCCAGTACTTC	CASRGTAQETQYF
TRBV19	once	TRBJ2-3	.	TGTGCCAGTAGCTGGGACTTCACAGATACGCAGTATTTT	CASSWDFTDTQYF
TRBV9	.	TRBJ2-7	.	TGTGCCAGCAGCGTAGGGACTCCTGGGTCCTACGAGCAGTACTTC	CASSVGTPGSYEQYF
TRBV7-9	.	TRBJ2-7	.	TGTGCCAGCAGCTTATCCCCCCTTCCCCGCAGGGCCCACGAGCAGTACTTC	CASSLSPLPRRAHEQYF
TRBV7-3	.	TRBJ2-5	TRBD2	TGTGCCAGCAGCTACCGCGCTGCGGGGGGAAGAGAGACCCAGTACTTC	CASSYRAAGGRETQYF
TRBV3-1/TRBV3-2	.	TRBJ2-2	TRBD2	TGTGCCAGCAGCCAAGCTGGTAGCGGGAGGGTCGGGGAGCTGTTTTTT	CASSQAGSGRVGELFF
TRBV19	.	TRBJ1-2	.	TGTGCCAGTGATGATCTAAACTATGGCTACACCTTC	CASDDLNYGYTF
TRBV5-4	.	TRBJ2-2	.	TGTGCCAGCAGCTTGTTACATCTAGGGGACACCGGGGAGCTGTTTTTT	CASSLLHLGDTGELFF
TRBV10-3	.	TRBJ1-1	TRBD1	TGTGCCATCAGTGGGGCGGACAGGGCGGGAACTGAAGCTTTCTTT	CAISGADRAGTEAFF
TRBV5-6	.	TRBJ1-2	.	TGTGCCAGCAGCTTGCCGGGGGGCTATGGCTACACCTTC	CASSLPGGYGYTF
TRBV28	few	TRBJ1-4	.	TGTGCCAGCAGTTTAAGGGGTTCACCTAATGAAAAACTGTTTTTT	CASSLRGSPNEKLFF
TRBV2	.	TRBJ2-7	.	TGTGCCAGCAAGGTTACAGGGAATTACGAGCAGTACTTC	CASKVTGNYEQYF
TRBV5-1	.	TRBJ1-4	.	TGCGCCAGCAGCTTGGTCGGAGAGCCCAATGAAAAACTGTTTTTT	CASSLVGEPNEKLFF
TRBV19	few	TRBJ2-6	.	TGTGCCAGTATGCGACAGGCTTATGGGGCCAACGTCCTGACTTTC	CASMRQAYGANVLTF
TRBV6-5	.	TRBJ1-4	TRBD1	TGTGCCAGCAGACCCGACAGGGACCTCGCAAAACTGTTTTTT	CASRPDRDLAKLFF
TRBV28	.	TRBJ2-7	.	TGTGCCAGCAGTTTTTTGGACTCTGGGCAGTACTTC	CASSFLDSGQYF
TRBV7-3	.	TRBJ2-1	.	TGTGCCAGCAGCAAGGGGGGGAGGAATGAGCAGTTCTTC	CASSKGGRNEQFF
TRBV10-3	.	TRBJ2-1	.	TGTGCCATCAGTGAGGGAGGGTTGCAGTTCTTC	CAISEGGLQFF
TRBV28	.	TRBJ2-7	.	TGTGCCAGCAGTTTAGAGGGTTACGAGCAGTACTTC	CASSLEGYEQYF
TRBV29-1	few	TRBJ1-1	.	TGCAGCGTTCTCTCGGACAGCTACACTGAAGCTTTCTTT	CSVLSDSYTEAFF
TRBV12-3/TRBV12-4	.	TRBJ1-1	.	TGTGCCAGCAGTTTTTATAACACTGAAGCTTTCTTT	CASSFYNTEAFF
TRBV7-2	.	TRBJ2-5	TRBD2	TGTGCCAGCAGCCGCTGGGGCGGGAGGAGAGAGACCCAGTACTTC	CASSRWGGRRETQYF
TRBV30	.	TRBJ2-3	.	TGTGCCTGCCACGGGTCGGGCGGGAGCACAGATACGCAGTATTTT	CACHGSGGSTDTQYF
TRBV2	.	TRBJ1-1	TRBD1	TGTGCCAGCAGGGCTTACAGGGGCACTGAAGCTTTCTTT	CASRAYRGTEAFF
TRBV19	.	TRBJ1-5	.	TGTGCCAGTAGTATCGAGTTTGGGGCTAGCAATCAGCCCCAGCATTTT	CASSIEFGASNQPQHF
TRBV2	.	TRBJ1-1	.	TGTGCCAGCATTGAAGAGGGCGCGGGAACTGAAGCTTTCTTT	CASIEEGAGTEAFF
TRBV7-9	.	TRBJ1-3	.	TGTGCCAGCAGCTCAACTGGCTCTGGAAACACCATATATTTT	CASSSTGSGNTIYF
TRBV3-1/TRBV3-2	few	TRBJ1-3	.	TGTGCCAGCAGCCAAGTGGGGGGATCCGGAAACACCATATATTTT	CASSQVGGSGNTIYF
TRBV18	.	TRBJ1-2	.	TGTGCCAGCTCGGGTTCCGGGACATACTATGGCTACACCTTC	CASSGSGTYYGYTF
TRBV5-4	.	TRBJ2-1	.	TGTGCCAGCAGCCCCGGAGGGCAGGGCTTTGAGCAGTTCTTC	CASSPGGQGFEQFF
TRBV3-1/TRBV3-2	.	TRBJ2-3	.	TGTGCCAGCAGCCAAGATCTGCGGCGACAGTCAAAGGGGTACACAGATACGCAGTATTTT	CASSQDLRRQSKGYTDTQYF
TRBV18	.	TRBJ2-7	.	TGTGCCAGCTCACCAGGCTCGCGGATGTCCTACGAGCAGTACTTC	CASSPGSRMSYEQYF
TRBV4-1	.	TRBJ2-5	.	TGCGCCAGCAGCCACCCCTCTGACTCACATATGTATGAGACCCAGTACTTC	CASSHPSDSHMYETQYF
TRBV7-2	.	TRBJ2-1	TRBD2	TGTGCCAGCAGCTTCCGAGCGGGGTATACTAATGAGCAGTTCTTC	CASSFRAGYTNEQFF
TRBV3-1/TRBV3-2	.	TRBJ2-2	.	TGTGCCAGCAGCCAAGAGACACAATCGCGGGAGCTGTTTTTT	CASSQETQSRELFF
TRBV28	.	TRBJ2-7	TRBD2	TGTGCCAGCAGGGCTAGCGGACCTACCTACGAGCAGTACTTC	CASRASGPTYEQYF
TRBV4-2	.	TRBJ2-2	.	TGTGCCAGCAGCCGCAGACCGGGGGTGAACACCGGGGAGCTGTTTTTT	CASSRRPGVNTGELFF
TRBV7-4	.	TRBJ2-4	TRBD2	TGTGCCAGCAGCTTAGATTGGGAGGGCGGGAACATTCAGTACTTC	CASSLDWEGGNIQYF
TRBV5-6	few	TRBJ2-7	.	TGTGCCAGCAGCTTGACGACAACCTACGAGCAGTACTTC	CASSLTTTYEQYF
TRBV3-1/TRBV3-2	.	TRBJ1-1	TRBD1	TGTGCCAGCAGCCAAAAGGGGACAGTGGCCACTGAAGCTTTCTTT	CASSQKGTVATEAFF